The 18 T cell receptor beta chains below were found in one sample sequenced in a study of glioma-infiltrating T cells after dendritic cell vaccination. Time point reported: after dendritic cell vaccination, including at tumor progression/relapse. The data were produced by immunoSEQ multiplex PCR, yet TCRdb's version contains in-frame clones alone and is incomplete. The sample shows about 87,000 clones, roughly four fifths of them seen only once. The sequenced sample was blood, obtained after dendritic cell vaccination. Source of these receptors: a human donor with glioblastoma.

J is TRBJ2-6 and V is TRBV6-1, with D uncertain. With 6 bases removed from V and 1 base from J, the gap between germline ends came to 10 bases. The germline CDR1 and CDR2 sequences are MNHNS and SASEGT. The CDR3 runs 15 residues. The CDR3 region has the DNA TGTGCCAGCAGCTTAGAGGAATCTGGGGCCAACGTCCTGACTTTC. Encoded protein: CASSLEESGANVLTF.

J is TRBJ1-5 and V is TRBV4-1; TRBD1 might be the D (6 bases). Trimming took 1 base from V and 6 from J, leaving 13 bases between them. This CDR3 has 15 amino acids. CDR1 and CDR2 (germline): MGHRA, YSYEKL. The CDR3 coding sequence is TGCGCCAGCAGCCAAGCCGGACAGCAATTTCAGCCCCAGCATTTT. Translating it yields CASSQAGQQFQPQHF.

The V call is TRBV7-6, the J call TRBJ1-4; possibly TRBD1 for D (6 bases). The CDR3 extends over 15 amino acids. Germline CDR1 and CDR2: SGHVS and FNYEAQ. V lost 5 bases and J lost 2, with 12 bases in between. This CDR3 is CASSDQGMTNEKLFF. The CDR3 bases are TGTGCCAGCAGCGACCAGGGGATGACTAATGAAAAACTGTTTTTT.

The chain is built from TRBV14 and TRBJ1-2; unclear D gene. CDR1 SGHDN and CDR2 FVKESK come from the germline V gene. V gave up 1 base and J gave up 4 bases, with 13 bases separating them. CDR3 size: 15 residues. In DNA, the CDR3 is TGTGCCAGCAGCCAAGCCTACGATCCCCGCTATGGCTACACCTTC. Protein product: CASSQAYDPRYGYTF.

The CDR3 DNA is TGTGCCAGCAGCCCATCCGGAAAGATCGGGTACGAGCAGTACTTC. It specifies CASSPSGKIGYEQYF. The rearrangement joins TRBV7-2 to TRBJ2-7; D uncertain. The CDR3 is made up of 15 amino acids. Trimming took off 5 bases at V and 4 bases at J, with 18 bases between the two ends. Germline V CDR1 and CDR2: SGHTA, FQGNSA.

Only a few counts were recorded for this clone. This chain joins TRBV5-6 and TRBJ1-1; perhaps TRBD1 as D (6 bases). The germline V and J ends were trimmed by 4 bases and 11 bases, with 27 bases remaining between them. The germline CDR1 and CDR2 sequences are SGHDT and YYEEEE. This CDR3 comprises 16 residues. CDR3 in amino acids: CASSLSRDIHRGGAFF. CDR3 in DNA: TGTGCCAGCAGCCTATCTCGGGACATCCATAGGGGTGGGGCTTTCTTT.

The chain recombines TRBV19 with TRBJ2-1; 8 bases fit TRBD2. Germline V CDR1 and CDR2: LNHDA, SQIVND (reference sequence). The CDR3 is 16 amino acids. The V and J ends lost 0 bases and 3 bases, in that order; junction bases with no gene match: 4. The CDR3 sequence is CASSIDSGENYNEQFF. CDR3 coding DNA: TGTGCCAGTAGTATAGATAGCGGGGAGAACTACAATGAGCAGTTCTTC.

This rearrangement joins TRBV4-2 to TRBJ2-1, with D possibly matching TRBD2 (5 bases). This CDR3 is 12 amino acids long. The germline V gene encodes CDR1 LGHNA and CDR2 YNFKEQ. V was pared by 1 base and J by 7 bases, with 5 bases between. The CDR3 DNA reads TGTGCCAGCAGCCAAGTAGCGAATGAGCAGTTCTTC. It is translated as CASSQVANEQFF.

V usage is TRBV12-5 and J usage is TRBJ1-5, with D unresolved. Germline lookup yields CDR1 LGHNT and CDR2 FRNRAP. Trimming cost V 3 bases and J 7 bases, with 10 bases left between them. The CDR3 sequence is 13 residues long. The CDR3 sequence: CASGLEGGQPQHF. In DNA, the CDR3 is TGTGCTAGTGGTTTAGAGGGCGGACAGCCCCAGCATTTT.

CDR3 loop: CASSFDAGMNTEAFF. CDR3 coding DNA: TGTGCCAGCAGCTTTGATGCGGGGATGAACACTGAAGCTTTCTTT. The V and J genes are TRBV7-2 and TRBJ1-1, with D uncertain. This CDR3 spans 15 amino acids. CDR1 is SGHTA, CDR2 FQGNSA, per germline. Deletions cut 3 bases from V and 0 bases from J, with 11 bases between.

The chain has TRBV18 and TRBJ1-6; D gene unclear. Germline V lookup: CDR1 KGHSH, CDR2 LQKENI. The CDR3 consists of 14 residues. The V and J ends lost 8 bases and 9 bases respectively, with 17 bases between them. The CDR3 loop is CASTGLGWRSPLHF. The CDR3, as DNA: TGTGCCAGCACGGGGTTGGGGTGGCGTTCACCCCTCCACTTT.

The chain recombines TRBV6-5 with TRBJ2-7, with D possibly TRBD2 on 6 matching bases. CDR1 is MNHEY and CDR2 is SVGAGI in the germline V gene. The V end was cut by 6 bases, the J end by 3 bases, with 12 bases between. The CDR3 runs 13 residues. CDR3 region: CASRRGGDYEQYF. CDR3 coding DNA: TGTGCCAGCAGACGGGGAGGAGACTACGAGCAGTACTTC.

The chain recombines TRBV15 with TRBJ1-2, with a weak D call TRBD1 (5 bases). The CDR3 extends over 15 amino acids. With 0 bases removed from V and 5 bases from J, the gap between germline ends came to 13 bases. Germline V gene data show CDR1 as LNHNV and CDR2 as YYDKDF (reference sequence). CDR3 nucleotide sequence: TGTGCCACCAGCAGAGATTCCGGGGGTGGGTATGGCTACACCTTC. This codes for CATSRDSGGGYGYTF.

The chain is built from TRBV5-6 and TRBJ2-3, with a tentative D call TRBD2 (6 bases). The CDR3 covers 16 residues. Trimming shortened V by 2 bases and J by 2 bases, and 15 bases separated the two germline ends. The germline gives CDR1 SGHDT, CDR2 YYEEEE. In DNA form, the CDR3 reads TGTGCCAGCAGCTTCGGCCAGCGGGTCTCCACAGATACGCAGTATTTT. Translation: CASSFGQRVSTDTQYF.

The J gene is TRBJ1-1, the V gene TRBV30; 8 bases are shared with TRBD1. After removal of 2 bases from V and 3 bases from J, the junction contained 5 bases not matched to a gene. Germline V gene lookup returns CDR1 GTSNPN and CDR2 SVGIG (reference sequence). This CDR3 has 14 residues. The CDR3 DNA reads as TGTGCCTGGAGTACAGGGGGTTTGTACACTGAAGCTTTCTTT. Its protein product is CAWSTGGLYTEAFF.

The rearrangement joins TRBV6-5 to TRBJ2-7; D might be TRBD1 (5 bases). Trimming pared 6 bases from V and 3 bases from J, leaving 15 bases between. This CDR3 spans 14 amino acids. Germline values: CDR1 MNHEY, CDR2 SVGAGI. The CDR3 region is CASREGAEHYEQYF. CDR3 nucleotides: TGTGCCAGCAGAGAAGGGGCCGAACACTACGAGCAGTACTTC.

In this sample, this clone turned up once. V and J are TRBV5-6 and TRBJ1-1; D remains unclear. The CDR3 spans 13 residues. Germline CDR1 and CDR2: SGHDT and YYEEEE. The ends were cut back, 1 base at V and 2 bases at J, with 6 bases in the middle. CDR3 sequence (DNA): TGTGCCAGCAGCTTGTCCAGTAACACTGAAGCTTTCTTT. Translation gives CASSLSSNTEAFF.

This clone was observed a few times. The chain is built from TRBV19 and TRBJ1-4, with TRBD1 as a possible D gene (6 bases). The CDR3 is 13 residues long. The V end lost 9 bases, the J end lost 4 bases, and 12 bases lay between the germline ends. Germline CDR1 is LNHDA and CDR2 is SQIVND (reference sequence). This CDR3 is CASETGLNEKLFF. CDR3 sequence (DNA): TGTGCCAGCGAGACAGGACTTAATGAAAAACTGTTTTTT.